Below are 20 T cell receptor beta chains sequenced from a single sample in a study of blood T cell repertoires in COVID-19. The repertoire was sequenced with immunoSEQ multiplex PCR; TCRdb's copy has only in-frame clones and lacks some. Found here are about 55,000 clones, 80% to 95% of them singletons; the top ten hold around an eighth. Material for sequencing was peripheral blood. The receptors were sampled from a human donor with active COVID-19. The donor label of this sample is uncertain.

CDR3 DNA sequence: TGTGCCACTCAACCCCGAGGGGGCCCTAGCGGGAGGTCGGAGACCCAGTACTTC. Translation: CATQPRGGPSGRSETQYF. The chain joins TRBV9 to TRBJ2-5, with 11 bases fitting TRBD2. J lost 5 bases, V lost 9 bases, and 21 bases had no gene match. CDR3 length equals 18 residues. Germline CDR1 and CDR2: SGDLS and YYNGEE.

The chain couples TRBV12-5 to TRBJ2-4; 7 positions match TRBD1. CDR1 and CDR2 (germline): LGHNT, FRNRAP. V trimming: 6 bases; J trimming: 7 bases; junction bases outside the gene matches: 6. The CDR3 is made up of 13 amino acids. The CDR3, as DNA: TGTGCTAGTGGCCTGACAGGGTCCAACATTCAGTACTTC. Its translation: CASGLTGSNIQYF.

The chain is built from TRBV30 and TRBJ1-6; the match to TRBD1 covers 10 bases. The V gene's germline CDR1 is GTSNPN and CDR2 SVGIG (reference sequence). The V and J ends lost 2 bases and 6 bases, in that order; junction bases with no gene match: 4. This CDR3 is 15 amino acids long. CDR3 DNA sequence: TGTGCCTGGAGTTGGGACAGGGGAGGTAATTCACCCCTCCACTTT. It translates to CAWSWDRGGNSPLHF. Drawing the rest from reference TRBV30 and TRBJ1-6, the complete variable domain is SQTIHQWPATLVQPVGSPLSLECTVEGTSNPNLYWYRQAAGRGLQLLFYSVGIGQISSEVPQNLSASRPQDRQFILSSKKLLLSDSGFYLCAWSWDRGGNSPLHFGNGTRLTVT.

The CDR3 DNA sequence: TGCGCCAGCAGCCAGGGGAGGGGCGCCTACAATGAGCAGTTCTTC. It codes for CASSQGRGAYNEQFF. The chain joins TRBV4-3 to TRBJ2-1; 7 bases align to TRBD2. The CDR3 spans 15 residues. V was clipped by 3 bases and J by 2 bases; unmatched bases: 4. The germline gives CDR1 LGHNA, CDR2 YSLEER.

The V gene is TRBV6-5, the J gene TRBJ1-1, with 10 nucleotides matching TRBD1. Germline V gene sequence: CDR1 MNHEY, CDR2 SVGAGI. The J segment lost 6 bases and the V segment lost 2 bases, leaving 9 bases of the junction unmatched. This CDR3 region has 16 residues. The CDR3 loop is CASSYAWTGGTSEAFF. The CDR3 nucleotides read TGTGCCAGCAGTTACGCATGGACAGGGGGTACGTCTGAAGCTTTCTTT.

J is TRBJ2-7 and V is TRBV18; 8 positions agree with TRBD1. The germline gives CDR1 KGHSH, CDR2 LQKENI. Trimming at V came to 6 bases and at J to 2 bases, leaving 3 bases not matched to a gene. The CDR3 runs 13 residues. CDR3 nucleotides: TGTGCCAGCTCGCAGGGGGCCACCTACGAGCAGTACTTC. This encodes CASSQGATYEQYF. The whole variable domain, filled in from reference TRBV18 and TRBJ2-7, reads NAGVMQNPRHLVRRRGQEARLRCSPMKGHSHVYWYRQLPEEGLKFMVYLQKENIIDESGMPKERFSAEFPKEGPSILRIQQVVRGDSAAYFCASSQGATYEQYFGPGTRLTVT.

V is TRBV3-1 (or the pseudogene TRBV3-2) and J is TRBJ1-1; 7 bases line up with TRBD1. V dropped 0 bases and J dropped 3; count of bases not matched to a gene: 4. Germline CDR1 reads LGHDT; CDR2 reads YNNKEL (reference sequence). CDR3 length equals 15 residues. CDR3 in DNA: TGTGCCAGCAGCCAAGATGGAGGGGGCGACACTGAAGCTTTCTTT. This sequence encodes CASSQDGGGDTEAFF.

The J gene is TRBJ1-2, the V gene TRBV14; 9 bases map to TRBD1. The CDR3 runs 14 residues. Trimming took 4 bases from V and 8 from J; bases not matched to a gene: 8. The germline V gene has CDR1 SGHDN and CDR2 FVKESK. CDR3: CASSPGQGMGGYTF. The DNA for the CDR3 is TGTGCCAGCAGCCCGGGACAGGGCATGGGAGGCTACACCTTC.

This clone was recorded a few times. Written as DNA, the CDR3 is TGTGCCAGCACCGCGACAGGGGGGGGTAATTCACCCCTCCACTTT. It codes for CASTATGGGNSPLHF. V and J are TRBV2 and TRBJ1-6; 9 nucleotides agree with TRBD1. Germline CDR1 reads SNHLY; CDR2 reads FYNNEI. J gave up 6 bases and V 7 bases, and 7 bases lay outside the gene matches. The length of the CDR3 is 15 residues.

This clone was recorded only once. The chain is built from TRBV9 and TRBJ1-4; D perhaps matches TRBD1 (6 bases). The germline CDR1 and CDR2 sequences are SGDLS and YYNGEE. The CDR3 has 14 amino acids. Trimming left V 3 bases short and J 8 bases short, with 14 bases between. The CDR3 sequence is CASSGTRGGEKLFF. The CDR3 bases are TGTGCCAGCAGCGGGACCAGGGGTGGGGAAAAACTGTTTTTT.

The table lists this clone with a few counts. This chain links TRBV6-5 with TRBJ1-2; TRBD1 is a possible D gene (6 bases). Germline CDR1 is MNHEY and CDR2 is SVGAGI. The germline V and J ends were trimmed by 0 bases and 4 bases, with 9 bases remaining between them. The CDR3 loop spans 14 amino acids. The CDR3, as DNA: TGTGCCAGCAGTTACTCGAGACAGGTCTATGGCTACACCTTC. Residues: CASSYSRQVYGYTF.

There are a few counts of this clone. The chain uses TRBV4-2 and TRBJ1-2; no clear D. The V and J ends lost 0 bases and 0 bases respectively, with 8 bases between them. The CDR3 is 15 amino acids. Looked up from germline, CDR1 is LGHNA and CDR2 is YNFKEQ. DNA for the CDR3: TGTGCCAGCAGCCAAGATGCGGATTCTAACTATGGCTACACCTTC. It is translated as CASSQDADSNYGYTF.

This chain joins TRBV18 and TRBJ1-4; 11 bases agree with TRBD1. In germline, CDR1 is KGHSH, CDR2 LQKENI. The CDR3 sequence is 19 residues long. Trimming at V came to 0 bases and at J to 0 bases, leaving 6 bases not matched to a gene. DNA for the CDR3: TGTGCCAGCTCACCACCGCCTCCGGGACAGGGGGCAACTAATGAAAAACTGTTTTTT. Its protein is CASSPPPPGQGATNEKLFF. The full variable domain, rest sourced from reference TRBV18 and TRBJ1-4, is NAGVMQNPRHLVRRRGQEARLRCSPMKGHSHVYWYRQLPEEGLKFMVYLQKENIIDESGMPKERFSAEFPKEGPSILRIQQVVRGDSAAYFCASSPPPPGQGATNEKLFFGSGTQLSVL.

V is TRBV5-4 and J is TRBJ2-1, with D possibly being TRBD1 (6 bases). The CDR3 sequence is 16 residues long. The germline V gene has CDR1 SGHNT and CDR2 YYREEE (reference sequence). V was pared by 1 base and J by 2 bases, with 13 bases between. DNA for the CDR3: TGTGCCAGCAGCTTGACTGGCAGGGGACCCTACAATGAGCAGTTCTTC. It specifies CASSLTGRGPYNEQFF.

The chain employs TRBV9 and TRBJ1-1; tentatively, D is TRBD1 (6 bases). Germline V lookup: CDR1 SGDLS, CDR2 YYNGEE. Trimming removed 4 bases from V and 8 bases from J, with 15 bases in between. The CDR3 totals 13 residues. CDR3 loop: CASSLTGKGEAFF. The CDR3, as DNA: TGTGCCAGCAGCCTCACAGGGAAGGGCGAAGCTTTCTTT.

The chain employs TRBV27 and TRBJ1-4, with TRBD1 as a possible D gene (6 bases). Trimming pared 6 bases from V and 4 bases from J, leaving 9 bases between. The CDR3 consists of 13 residues. The V gene's germline CDR1 is MNHEY and CDR2 SMNVEV (reference sequence). CDR3 loop: CASRDSVNEKLFF. The CDR3 coding sequence is TGTGCCAGCAGGGACAGCGTTAATGAAAAACTGTTTTTT. Full variable domain (remainder filled in from reference TRBV27 and TRBJ1-4): EAQVTQNPRYLITVTGKKLTVTCSQNMNHEYMSWYRQDPGLGLRQIYYSMNVEVTDKGDVPEGYKVSRKEKRNFPLILESPSPNQTSLYFCASRDSVNEKLFFGSGTQLSVL.

This chain connects TRBV29-1 to TRBJ1-2, with a possible D match to TRBD1 (5 bases). Trimming cost V 4 bases and J 3 bases, with 6 bases left between them. This CDR3 is 11 amino acids long. The germline V gene encodes CDR1 SQVTM and CDR2 ANQGSEA. CDR3 in DNA: TGCAGCGTTGCCAGGGACTATGGCTACACCTTC. Translation gives CSVARDYGYTF.

The chain carries TRBV2 and TRBJ1-2; 11 positions match TRBD1. Germline V gene lookup returns CDR1 SNHLY and CDR2 FYNNEI. V dropped 10 bases and J dropped 5; count of bases not matched to a gene: 12. CDR3 length equals 15 residues. The CDR3 DNA reads as TGTGCCACTACATTCCGGGACAGGGGGGGATATGGCTACACCTTC. It specifies CATTFRDRGGYGYTF.

The rearrangement joins TRBV4-1 to TRBJ2-1, with 9 bases matching TRBD2. With 0 bases clipped from V and 7 bases from J, the junction kept 10 bases outside the gene matches. Germline V lookup: CDR1 MGHRA, CDR2 YSYEKL. The CDR3 contains 17 residues. The CDR3 coding sequence is TGCGCCAGCAGCCAAGATAACCCAGCGGGAGGTCGGAATGAGCAGTTCTTC. It is translated as CASSQDNPAGGRNEQFF.

V is TRBV27 and J is TRBJ1-2; D gene ambiguous. Germline-derived CDR1 and CDR2 are MNHEY and SMNVEV (reference sequence). This CDR3 has 13 amino acids. V gave up 6 bases and J gave up 4 bases, with 12 bases separating them. The CDR3 coding sequence is TGTGCCAGCAGCATAGGTCGGGGCTATGGCTACACCTTC. It yields the protein CASSIGRGYGYTF.